What follows describes a single TCR beta chain. Original analysis: Quantification of nucleated cells was approximated via reference gene primer amplification. The protocol was immunoSEQ multiplex PCR, while the TCRdb copy is restricted to in-frame clones and leaves out a portion. That table is the source of V, J and clone size, and D and trimming were worked out from the DNA. The repertoire holds 70,000 to 90,000 clones, 83% seen once, with 11% in the top ten. This CDR3 has 14 residues. Germline CDR1 and CDR2: MNHNY and SVGAGI (reference sequence). V was clipped by 2 bases and J by 7 bases, with 14 bases between them. The sample originates from a study of blood T cell repertoires in COVID-19. Study context: Sites across the United States, Italy and Spain contributed samples from acute and convalescent COVID-19. Sources were T cells, B-cell-depleted T cells, or PBMCs; the material itself was cDNA or gDNA.

Sequences were obtained from peripheral blood. The TCR comes from a human donor in a cohort sampled during active COVID-19. The chain uses TRBV6-6 and TRBJ1-2, with D tentatively TRBD1 (5 bases). CDR3 nucleotide sequence: TGTGCCAGCAGTTACCAAAATAACAGGTTTGGCTACACCTTC. It encodes CASSYQNNRFGYTF.